This T cell receptor beta chain derives from a study of cytomegalovirus exposure and HLA in healthy donors. Study-wide results and limits: A few of the chains that were CMV-associated were confirmed in vitro to be specific for CMV antigens.

13 Jbeta primers and 60 Vbeta primers were used for the PCR. The data were produced by immunoSEQ multiplex PCR, yet TCRdb's version contains in-frame clones alone and is incomplete. The sample shows more than 85,000 clones, around a tenth of them seen only once. As concerns this clone: Its antigen is unidentified.

Sequencing used PBMCs. This clonotype was sampled from a man in his forties or fifties in good health and CMV-seropositive.

CDR3 nucleotide sequence: TGCGCCAGCAGCGGACAGCCGGACAGGGGTCAGGAGACCCAGTACTTC. Encoded protein: CASSGQPDRGQETQYF. The chain has TRBV5-1 and TRBJ2-5; 9 nucleotides match TRBD1. The CDR3 is 16 residues long. Germline V gene data show CDR1 as SGHRS and CDR2 as YFSETQ. The V and J ends lost 4 bases and 5 bases, in that order; junction bases with no gene match: 12. The variable domain in full, with the rest retrieved from reference TRBV5-1 and TRBJ2-5, is KAGVTQTPRYLIKTRGQQVTLSCSPISGHRSVSWYQQTPGQGLQFLFEYFSETQRNKGNFPGRFSGRQFSNSRSEMNVSTLELGDSALYLCASSGQPDRGQETQYFGPGTRLLVL.